The clone carrying this T cell receptor beta chain was detected ten times or more. Its antigen remains unidentified. These data come from a study of read filtering for tumor transcriptome and immune sequencing. Overall study context: Patients were around 17 male and roughly 15 female, mean age 65.9 years, range about 40 to 85. 8 or 9 patients were R-ISS I, some 16 were R-ISS II, more than five were R-ISS III. Per sample, TCR-region reads ranged about 4 to 11 million by IR-seq, 85 to 1273 by RNA-seq.

The library was built from around 380 ng RNA with molecular barcoded adaptors for alpha/delta and beta/gamma chains. TCRdb independently ran MiXCR on the reads; one entry per CDR3 protein. The sample includes around 130,000 distinct CDR3 sequences, roughly an eighth of them seen just once. V shed 2 bases and J shed 3 bases, with 13 bases lying between them. CDR3 length: 14 residues. Per the germline V gene, CDR1 is GTSNPN and CDR2 is SVGIG (reference sequence). General observations from the study: This fraction held mixed bone marrow immune cells after CD138-negative sorting.

The TCR comes from a donor at least 40 years old with multiple myeloma. The J gene is TRBJ2-5, the V gene TRBV30; a possible D gene is TRBD1 (6 bases). Sequencing was performed on a population of CD138-negative cells sorted from bone marrow. For the CDR3, the DNA is TGTGCCTGGAGTTGGGGGCGCGCGGAAGAGACCCAGTACTTC. This gives the protein CAWSWGRAEETQYF.